A single sample gave rise to the 11 T cell receptor beta chains below, sequenced in a study of blood T cell repertoires in COVID-19 (TCRdb year 2020). The library was produced with the immunoSEQ multiplex PCR assay. The table comes from immuneACCESS by way of TCRdb, which keeps in-frame sequences with V and J called. Part of the clones is missing from these tables; in studies checked, under half for an unresolved V gene and the rest for unknown reasons. Here the sample has roughly 81,000 clones; about 88% occur a single time. Around 12% of the sample belongs to the ten largest clones. The sequenced material came from peripheral blood. The origin of the receptors is a man aged 70 or older with active or convalescent COVID-19.

The V gene is TRBV5-1, the J gene TRBJ2-3; 13 nucleotides line up with TRBD2. V lost 5 bases, J lost 1 base, and 4 bases stayed unmatched. Germline CDR1 is SGHRS and CDR2 is YFSETQ. This CDR3 spans 16 amino acids. CDR3 region: CASSPGLAGGTDTQYF. As DNA, the CDR3 is TGCGCCAGCAGTCCCGGACTAGCGGGGGGCACAGATACGCAGTATTTT. The whole variable domain, filled in from reference TRBV5-1 and TRBJ2-3, reads KAGVTQTPRYLIKTRGQQVTLSCSPISGHRSVSWYQQTPGQGLQFLFEYFSETQRNKGNFPGRFSGRQFSNSRSEMNVSTLELGDSALYLCASSPGLAGGTDTQYFGPGTRLTVL.

The V and J genes are TRBV10-3 and TRBJ1-5, with 7 bases matching TRBD1. From germline, CDR1 is ENHRY and CDR2 SYGVKD. The CDR3 consists of 13 residues. The V segment lost 7 bases and the J segment 7 bases; nucleotides outside the gene matches: 7. CDR3 nucleotides: TGTGCCATCACCAACGACAGGGACCAGCCCCAGCATTTT. Residues: CAITNDRDQPQHF.

The rearrangement links TRBV4-2 to TRBJ1-3; D is unclear. CDR1 is LGHNA and CDR2 is YNFKEQ in the germline V gene. There are 16 residues in the CDR3. Trimming took 1 base from V and 0 from J, leaving 10 bases between them. The CDR3 here is CASSQVGQISGNTIYF. The CDR3 region has the DNA TGTGCCAGCAGCCAAGTTGGGCAGATCTCTGGAAACACCATATATTTT.

The chain recombines TRBV5-1 with TRBJ2-3; D may be TRBD1 (6 bases). Germline lookup yields CDR1 SGHRS and CDR2 YFSETQ. V shed 4 bases and J shed 10 bases, with 13 bases lying between them. CDR3 size: 12 residues. The CDR3 coding sequence is TGCGCCAGCAGCCTGGGGGCCGAAGCGCAGTATTTT. Translated, it gives CASSLGAEAQYF.

The V and J genes are TRBV4-2 and TRBJ1-6; 7 nucleotides match TRBD1. The V gene end was trimmed by 1 base and the J gene end by 7 bases; junction bases not matched to a gene: 10. This CDR3 spans 17 amino acids. From germline, CDR1 is LGHNA and CDR2 YNFKEQ. CDR3 region: CASSQGPTGLGNSPLHF. CDR3 in DNA: TGTGCCAGCAGCCAAGGGCCGACAGGGTTGGGGAATTCACCCCTCCACTTT.

V is TRBV7-2 and J is TRBJ1-5; D is possibly TRBD1 (6 bases). The CDR3 totals 17 residues. The germline CDR1 and CDR2 sequences are SGHTA and FQGNSA. V lost 1 base and J 6 bases, leaving 19 bases between the germline ends. CDR3 DNA sequence: TGTGCCAGCAGCTTAGTAGGAATGGGGGGGCTCGGTCAGCCCCAGCATTTT. Translating gives CASSLVGMGGLGQPQHF.

The chain employs TRBV19 and TRBJ1-6, with D hard to call. Germline loops: CDR1 LNHDA, CDR2 SQIVND (reference sequence). Trimming left V 3 bases short and J 8 bases short, with 8 bases between. CDR3 size: 13 residues. The CDR3: CASSIGRDSPLHF. Here the CDR3 DNA reads TGTGCCAGTAGTATCGGGAGGGATTCACCCCTCCACTTT.

The chain combines TRBV3-1 (or the pseudogene TRBV3-2) with TRBJ1-3, with 7 bases fitting TRBD1. Per germline, CDR1 LGHDT and CDR2 YNNKEL (reference sequence). J lost 0 bases, V lost 4 bases, and 6 bases had no gene match. The CDR3 is made up of 16 amino acids. CDR3 DNA: TGTGCCAGCAGCCTCTCCTGGACAGGCTCTGGAAACACCATATATTTT. Translating it yields CASSLSWTGSGNTIYF.

The CDR3 protein is CASSPRLEQYF. The CDR3 DNA sequence: TGTGCCAGCAGTCCACGACTGGAGCAGTACTTC. The chain recombines TRBV28 with TRBJ2-7; D call uncertain. Deletions cut 5 bases from V and 7 bases from J, with 9 bases between. The germline V gene has CDR1 MDHEN and CDR2 SYDVKM. This CDR3 contains 11 residues.

V is TRBV29-1 and J is TRBJ1-1, with 7 bases fitting TRBD1. The CDR3 length is 13 residues. V lost 6 bases and J lost 1; bases outside the gene matches: 5. The germline gives CDR1 SQVTM, CDR2 ANQGSEA. The CDR3 DNA sequence: TGCAGCGTGACCAGGACAGGGAACACTGAAGCTTTCTTT. Amino acids: CSVTRTGNTEAFF.

The chain links TRBV6-2 or TRBV6-3 to TRBJ1-6; 7 bases map to TRBD1. Trimming took 4 bases from V and 0 from J; bases not matched to a gene: 12. Germline loops: CDR1 MNHEY, CDR2 SVGEGT. The CDR3 has 19 residues. The chain's CDR3 is CASSFEQGITSSYNSPLHF. The DNA of the CDR3 is TGTGCCAGCAGTTTTGAACAGGGGATTACAAGCTCCTATAATTCACCCCTCCACTTT.